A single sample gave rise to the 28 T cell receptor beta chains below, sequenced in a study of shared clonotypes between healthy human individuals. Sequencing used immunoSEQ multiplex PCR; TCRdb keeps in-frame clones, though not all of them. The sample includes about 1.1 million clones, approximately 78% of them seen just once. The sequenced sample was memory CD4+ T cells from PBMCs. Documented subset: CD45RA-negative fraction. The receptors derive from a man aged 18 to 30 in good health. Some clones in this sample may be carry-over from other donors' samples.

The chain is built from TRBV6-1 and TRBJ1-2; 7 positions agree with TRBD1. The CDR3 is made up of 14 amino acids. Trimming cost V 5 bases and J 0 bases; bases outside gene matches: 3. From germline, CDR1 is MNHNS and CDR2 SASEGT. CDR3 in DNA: TGTGCCAGCAGTTCCGGGACAGCTAACTATGGCTACACCTTC. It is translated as CASSSGTANYGYTF.

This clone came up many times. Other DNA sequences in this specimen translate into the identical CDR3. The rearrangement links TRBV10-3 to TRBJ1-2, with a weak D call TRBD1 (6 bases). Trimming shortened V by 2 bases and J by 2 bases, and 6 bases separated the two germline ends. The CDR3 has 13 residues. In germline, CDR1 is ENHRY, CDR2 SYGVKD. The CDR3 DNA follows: TGTGCCATCAGTGAGACAGGGAACTATGGCTACACCTTC. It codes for CAISETGNYGYTF.

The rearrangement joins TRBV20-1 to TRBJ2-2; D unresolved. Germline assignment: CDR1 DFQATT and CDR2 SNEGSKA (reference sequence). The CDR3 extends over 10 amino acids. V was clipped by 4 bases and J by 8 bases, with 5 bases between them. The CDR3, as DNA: TGCAGTGCTATGAGGGGGGAGCTGTTTTTT. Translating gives CSAMRGELFF.

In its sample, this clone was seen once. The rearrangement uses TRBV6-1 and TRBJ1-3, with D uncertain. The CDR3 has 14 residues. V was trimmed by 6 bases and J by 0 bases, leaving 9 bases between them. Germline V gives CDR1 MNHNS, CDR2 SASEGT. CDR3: CASRARYSGNTIYF. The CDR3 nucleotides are TGTGCCAGCAGGGCCCGGTACTCTGGAAACACCATATATTTT.

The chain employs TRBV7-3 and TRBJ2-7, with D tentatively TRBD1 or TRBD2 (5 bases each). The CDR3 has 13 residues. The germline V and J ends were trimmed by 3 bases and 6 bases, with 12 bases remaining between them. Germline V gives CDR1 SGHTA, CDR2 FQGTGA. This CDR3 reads CASSFPGPGEQYF. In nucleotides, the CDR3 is TGTGCCAGCAGCTTTCCGGGACCAGGCGAGCAGTACTTC.

CDR3 sequence: CASSPDRANYGYTF. CDR3 nucleotide sequence: TGTGCCAGCAGTCCGGACAGGGCTAACTATGGCTACACCTTC. The chain couples TRBV27 to TRBJ1-2, with 8 bases lining up with TRBD1. Germline values: CDR1 MNHEY, CDR2 SMNVEV (reference sequence). The CDR3 contains 14 residues. After removal of 5 bases from V and 0 bases from J, the junction contained 2 bases not matched to a gene.

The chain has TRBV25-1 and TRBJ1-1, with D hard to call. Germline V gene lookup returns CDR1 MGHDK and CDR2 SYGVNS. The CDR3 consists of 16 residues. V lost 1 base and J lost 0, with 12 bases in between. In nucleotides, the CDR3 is TGTGCCAGCAGTGAATCCCCAGGCCGGATGAACACTGAAGCTTTCTTT. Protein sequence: CASSESPGRMNTEAFF.

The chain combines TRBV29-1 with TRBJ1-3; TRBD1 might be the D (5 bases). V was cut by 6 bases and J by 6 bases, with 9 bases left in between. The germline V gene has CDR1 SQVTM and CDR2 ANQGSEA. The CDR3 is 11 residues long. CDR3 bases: TGCAGCGTCCAACAGGAAAACACCATATATTTT. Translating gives CSVQQENTIYF.

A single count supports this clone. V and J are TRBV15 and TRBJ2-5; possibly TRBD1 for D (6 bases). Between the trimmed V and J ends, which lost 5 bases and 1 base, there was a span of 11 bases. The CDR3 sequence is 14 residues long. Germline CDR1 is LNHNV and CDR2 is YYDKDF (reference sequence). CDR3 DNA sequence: TGTGCCACCAGCCCCGGACAGATCCAAGAGACCCAGTACTTC. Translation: CATSPGQIQETQYF.

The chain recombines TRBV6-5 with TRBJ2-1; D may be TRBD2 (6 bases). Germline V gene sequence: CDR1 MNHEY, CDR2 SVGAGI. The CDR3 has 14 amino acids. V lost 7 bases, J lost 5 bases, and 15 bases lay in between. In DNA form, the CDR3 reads TGTGCCAGCATGGCGGGGAAACAAAACAATGAGCAGTTCTTC. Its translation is CASMAGKQNNEQFF.

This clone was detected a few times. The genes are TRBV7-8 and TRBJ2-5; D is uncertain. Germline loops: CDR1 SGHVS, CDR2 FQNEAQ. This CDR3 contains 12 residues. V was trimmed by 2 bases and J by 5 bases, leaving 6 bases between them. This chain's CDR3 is CASSLPKETQYF. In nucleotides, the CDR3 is TGTGCCAGCAGCTTACCCAAGGAGACCCAGTACTTC.

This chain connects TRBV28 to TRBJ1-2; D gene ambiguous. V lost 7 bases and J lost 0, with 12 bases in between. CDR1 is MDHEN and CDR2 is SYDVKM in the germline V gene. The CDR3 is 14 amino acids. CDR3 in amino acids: CASISPFPNYGYTF. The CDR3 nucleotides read TGTGCCAGCATTTCCCCGTTCCCTAACTATGGCTACACCTTC.

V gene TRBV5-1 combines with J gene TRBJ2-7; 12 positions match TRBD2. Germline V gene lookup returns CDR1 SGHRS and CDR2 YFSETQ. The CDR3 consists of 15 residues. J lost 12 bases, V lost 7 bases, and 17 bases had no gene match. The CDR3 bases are TGCGCCAGCCGAAAAGAGACTAGCGGGAGCAATGGGCGGTACTTC. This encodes CASRKETSGSNGRYF. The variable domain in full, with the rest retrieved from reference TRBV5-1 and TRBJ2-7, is KAGVTQTPRYLIKTRGQQVTLSCSPISGHRSVSWYQQTPGQGLQFLFEYFSETQRNKGNFPGRFSGRQFSNSRSEMNVSTLELGDSALYLCASRKETSGSNGRYFGPGTRLTVT.

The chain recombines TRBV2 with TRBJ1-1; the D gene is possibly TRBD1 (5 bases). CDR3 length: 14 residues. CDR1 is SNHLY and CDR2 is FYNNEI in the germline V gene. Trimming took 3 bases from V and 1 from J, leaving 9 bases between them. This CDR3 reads CASSEGEWNTEAFF. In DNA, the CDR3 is TGTGCCAGCAGTGAGGGGGAATGGAACACTGAAGCTTTCTTT.

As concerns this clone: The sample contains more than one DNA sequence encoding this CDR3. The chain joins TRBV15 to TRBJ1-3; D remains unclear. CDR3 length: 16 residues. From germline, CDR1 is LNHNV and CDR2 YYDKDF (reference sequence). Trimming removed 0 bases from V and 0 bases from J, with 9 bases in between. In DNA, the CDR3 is TGTGCCACCAGCAGAGATTATCGGGGCTCTGGAAACACCATATATTTT. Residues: CATSRDYRGSGNTIYF.

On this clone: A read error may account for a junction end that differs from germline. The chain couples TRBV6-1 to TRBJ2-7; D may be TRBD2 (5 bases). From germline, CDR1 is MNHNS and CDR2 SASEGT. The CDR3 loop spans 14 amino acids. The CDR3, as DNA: TGTGCCAGCAACCTAGCAGCGACCTCCCACGAGCAGTACTTC. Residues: CASNLAATSHEQYF.

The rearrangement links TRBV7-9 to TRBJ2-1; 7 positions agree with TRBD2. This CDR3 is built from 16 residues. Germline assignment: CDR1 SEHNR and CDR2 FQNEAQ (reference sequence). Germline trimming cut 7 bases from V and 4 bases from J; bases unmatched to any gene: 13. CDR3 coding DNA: TGTGCCAGCATCCCACTCGGGGAGGGTCGATACAATGAGCAGTTCTTC. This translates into CASIPLGEGRYNEQFF.

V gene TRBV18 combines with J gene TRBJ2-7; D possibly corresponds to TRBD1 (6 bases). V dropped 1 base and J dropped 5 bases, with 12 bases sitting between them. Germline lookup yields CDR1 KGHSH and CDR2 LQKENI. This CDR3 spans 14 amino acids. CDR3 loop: CASSPLSGANEQYF. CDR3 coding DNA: TGTGCCAGCTCACCACTGTCAGGGGCGAACGAGCAGTACTTC.

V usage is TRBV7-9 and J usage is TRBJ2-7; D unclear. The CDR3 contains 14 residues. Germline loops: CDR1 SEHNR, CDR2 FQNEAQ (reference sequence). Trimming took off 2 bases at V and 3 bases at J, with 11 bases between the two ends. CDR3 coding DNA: TGTGCCAGCAGCTTAACAGATTCTGACTACGAGCAGTACTTC. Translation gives CASSLTDSDYEQYF.

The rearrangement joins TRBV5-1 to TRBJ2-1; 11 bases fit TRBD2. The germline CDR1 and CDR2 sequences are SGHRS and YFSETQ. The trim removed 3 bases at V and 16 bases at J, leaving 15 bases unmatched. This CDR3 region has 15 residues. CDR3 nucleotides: TGCGCCAGCAGCTCCCGGGAGGGTAGCGGGAGGGTAGAATTCTTC. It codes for CASSSREGSGRVEFF. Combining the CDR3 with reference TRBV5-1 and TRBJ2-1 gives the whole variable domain KAGVTQTPRYLIKTRGQQVTLSCSPISGHRSVSWYQQTPGQGLQFLFEYFSETQRNKGNFPGRFSGRQFSNSRSEMNVSTLELGDSALYLCASSSREGSGRVEFFGPGTRLTVL.

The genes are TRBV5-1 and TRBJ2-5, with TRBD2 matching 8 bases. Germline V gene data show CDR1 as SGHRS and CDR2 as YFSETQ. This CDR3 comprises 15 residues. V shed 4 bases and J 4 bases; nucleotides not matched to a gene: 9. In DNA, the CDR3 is TGCGCCAGCAGCCCGACCCCCGCGGGAGGAGAGACCCAGTACTTC. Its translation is CASSPTPAGGETQYF.

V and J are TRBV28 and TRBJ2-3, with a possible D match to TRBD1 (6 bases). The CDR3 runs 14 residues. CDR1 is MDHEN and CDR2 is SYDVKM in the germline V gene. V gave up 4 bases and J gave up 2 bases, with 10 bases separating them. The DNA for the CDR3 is TGTGCCAGCAGTTCCGGACAGTCCACAGATACGCAGTATTTT. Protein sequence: CASSSGQSTDTQYF.

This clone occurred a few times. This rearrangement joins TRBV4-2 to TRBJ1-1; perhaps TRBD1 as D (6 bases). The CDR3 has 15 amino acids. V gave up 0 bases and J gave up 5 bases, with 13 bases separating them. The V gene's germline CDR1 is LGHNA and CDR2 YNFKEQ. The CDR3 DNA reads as TGTGCCAGCAGCCAAGAAGGAAGGGGGGGGACTGAAGCTTTCTTT. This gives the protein CASSQEGRGGTEAFF.

The CDR3 nucleotides read TGTGCCAGCAGCTCCCTGGCCGGCCGGCGCGAGCAGTACTTC. Amino acid sequence: CASSSLAGRREQYF. The chain is built from TRBV5-4 and TRBJ2-7, with D hard to call. Germline V gene sequence: CDR1 SGHNT, CDR2 YYREEE (reference sequence). Trimming shortened V by 3 bases and J by 6 bases, and 16 bases separated the two germline ends. This CDR3 has 14 residues. The full variable domain, with the rest looked up from reference TRBV5-4 and TRBJ2-7, is ETGVTQSPTHLIKTRGQQVTLRCSSQSGHNTVSWYQQALGQGPQFIFQYYREEENGRGNFPPRFSGLQFPNYSSELNVNALELDDSALYLCASSSLAGRREQYFGPGTRLTVT.

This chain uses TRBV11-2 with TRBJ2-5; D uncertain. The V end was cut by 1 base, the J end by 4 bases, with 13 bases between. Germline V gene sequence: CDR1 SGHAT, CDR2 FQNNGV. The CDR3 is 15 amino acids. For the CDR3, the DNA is TGTGCCAGCAGCTTAGCCCCGTACGAAGGAGAGACCCAGTACTTC. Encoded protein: CASSLAPYEGETQYF.

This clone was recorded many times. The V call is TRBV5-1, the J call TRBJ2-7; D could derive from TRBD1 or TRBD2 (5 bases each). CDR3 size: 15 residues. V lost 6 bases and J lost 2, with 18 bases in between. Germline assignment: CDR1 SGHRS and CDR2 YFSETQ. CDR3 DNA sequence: TGCGCCAGCACCTCAACCGGGACGCCGACCTACGAGCAGTACTTC. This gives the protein CASTSTGTPTYEQYF.

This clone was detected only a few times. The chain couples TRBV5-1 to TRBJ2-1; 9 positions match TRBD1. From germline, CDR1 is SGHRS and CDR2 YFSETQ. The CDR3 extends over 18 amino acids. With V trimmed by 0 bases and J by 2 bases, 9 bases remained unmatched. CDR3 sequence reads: CASSLAGPGQGPYNEQFF. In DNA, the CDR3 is TGCGCCAGCAGCTTGGCCGGCCCTGGACAGGGGCCCTACAATGAGCAGTTCTTC. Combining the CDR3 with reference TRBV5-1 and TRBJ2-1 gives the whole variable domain KAGVTQTPRYLIKTRGQQVTLSCSPISGHRSVSWYQQTPGQGLQFLFEYFSETQRNKGNFPGRFSGRQFSNSRSEMNVSTLELGDSALYLCASSLAGPGQGPYNEQFFGPGTRLTVL.

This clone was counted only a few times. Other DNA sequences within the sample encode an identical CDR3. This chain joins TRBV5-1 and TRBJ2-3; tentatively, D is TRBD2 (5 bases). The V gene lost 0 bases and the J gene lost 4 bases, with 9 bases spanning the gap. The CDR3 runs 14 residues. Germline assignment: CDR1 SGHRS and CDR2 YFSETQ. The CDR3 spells CASSLARDSDTQYF. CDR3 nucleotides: TGCGCCAGCAGCTTGGCCCGGGATTCAGATACGCAGTATTTT. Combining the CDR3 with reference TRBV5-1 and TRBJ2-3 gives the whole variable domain KAGVTQTPRYLIKTRGQQVTLSCSPISGHRSVSWYQQTPGQGLQFLFEYFSETQRNKGNFPGRFSGRQFSNSRSEMNVSTLELGDSALYLCASSLARDSDTQYFGPGTRLTVL.